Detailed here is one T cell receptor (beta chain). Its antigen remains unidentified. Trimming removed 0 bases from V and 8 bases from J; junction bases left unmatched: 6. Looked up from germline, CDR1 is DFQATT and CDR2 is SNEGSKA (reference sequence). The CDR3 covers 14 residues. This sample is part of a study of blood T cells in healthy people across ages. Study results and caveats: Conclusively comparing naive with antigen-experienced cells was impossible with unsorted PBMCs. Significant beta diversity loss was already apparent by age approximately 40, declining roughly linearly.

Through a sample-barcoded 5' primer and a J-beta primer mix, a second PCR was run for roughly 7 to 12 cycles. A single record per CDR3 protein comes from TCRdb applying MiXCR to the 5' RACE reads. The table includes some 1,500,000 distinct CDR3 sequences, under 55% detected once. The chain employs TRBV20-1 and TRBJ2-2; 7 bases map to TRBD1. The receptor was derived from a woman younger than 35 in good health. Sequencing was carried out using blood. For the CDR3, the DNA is TGCAGTGCTAGAGAGACAGGGCCGGCGGGGGAGCTGTTTTTT. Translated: CSARETGPAGELFF.